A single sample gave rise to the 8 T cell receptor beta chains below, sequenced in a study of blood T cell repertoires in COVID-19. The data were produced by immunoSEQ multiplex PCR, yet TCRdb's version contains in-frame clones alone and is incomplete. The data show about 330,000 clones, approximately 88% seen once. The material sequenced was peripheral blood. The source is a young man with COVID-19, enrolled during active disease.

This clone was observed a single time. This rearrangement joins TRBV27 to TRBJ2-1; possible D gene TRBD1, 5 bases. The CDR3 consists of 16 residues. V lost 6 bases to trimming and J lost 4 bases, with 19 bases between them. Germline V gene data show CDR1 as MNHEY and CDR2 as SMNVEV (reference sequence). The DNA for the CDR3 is TGTGCCAGCAGGACATATCAGGGTCCCCATTACAATGAGCAGTTCTTC. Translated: CASRTYQGPHYNEQFF.

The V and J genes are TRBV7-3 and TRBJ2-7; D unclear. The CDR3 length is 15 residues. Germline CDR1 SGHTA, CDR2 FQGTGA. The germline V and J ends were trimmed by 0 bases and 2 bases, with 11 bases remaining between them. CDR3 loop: CASSLTPGVTYEQYF. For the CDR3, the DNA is TGTGCCAGCAGCTTAACGCCCGGTGTGACCTACGAGCAGTACTTC.

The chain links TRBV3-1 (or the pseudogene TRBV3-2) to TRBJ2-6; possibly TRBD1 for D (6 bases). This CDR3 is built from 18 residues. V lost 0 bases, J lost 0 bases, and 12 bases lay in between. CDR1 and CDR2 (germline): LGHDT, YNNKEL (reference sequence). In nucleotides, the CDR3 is TGTGCCAGCAGCCAAGACAGGGGTCTCGACTCTGGGGCCAACGTCCTGACTTTC. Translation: CASSQDRGLDSGANVLTF.

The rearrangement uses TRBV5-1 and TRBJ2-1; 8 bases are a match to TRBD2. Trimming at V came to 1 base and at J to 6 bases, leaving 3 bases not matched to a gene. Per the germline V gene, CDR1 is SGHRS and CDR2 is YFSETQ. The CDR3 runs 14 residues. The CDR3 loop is CASSLPGLVNEQFF. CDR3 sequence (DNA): TGCGCCAGCAGCTTGCCGGGACTAGTCAATGAGCAGTTCTTC.

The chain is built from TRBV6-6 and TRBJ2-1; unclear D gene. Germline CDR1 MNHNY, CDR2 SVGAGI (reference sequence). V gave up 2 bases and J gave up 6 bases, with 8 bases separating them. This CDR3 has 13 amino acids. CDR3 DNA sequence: TGTGCCAGCAGTTACGGCCAGTTCAATGAGCAGTTCTTC. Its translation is CASSYGQFNEQFF.

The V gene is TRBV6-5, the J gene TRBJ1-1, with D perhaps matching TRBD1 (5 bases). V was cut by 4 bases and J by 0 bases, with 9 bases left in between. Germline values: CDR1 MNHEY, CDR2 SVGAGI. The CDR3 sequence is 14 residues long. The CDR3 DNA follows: TGTGCCAGCAGTTCGACAGCAATGAACACTGAAGCTTTCTTT. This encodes CASSSTAMNTEAFF.

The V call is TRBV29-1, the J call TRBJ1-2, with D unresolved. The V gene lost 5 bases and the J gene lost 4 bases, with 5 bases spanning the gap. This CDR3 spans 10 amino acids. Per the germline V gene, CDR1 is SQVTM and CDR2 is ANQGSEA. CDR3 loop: CSVYSYGYTF. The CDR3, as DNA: TGCAGCGTTTATAGCTATGGCTACACCTTC.

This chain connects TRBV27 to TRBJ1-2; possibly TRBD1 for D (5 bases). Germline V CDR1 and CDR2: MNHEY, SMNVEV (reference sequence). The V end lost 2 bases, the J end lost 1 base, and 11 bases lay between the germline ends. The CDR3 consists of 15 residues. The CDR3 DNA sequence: TGTGCCAGCAGTTTAAAACAGGAGAATAACTATGGCTACACCTTC. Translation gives CASSLKQENNYGYTF.